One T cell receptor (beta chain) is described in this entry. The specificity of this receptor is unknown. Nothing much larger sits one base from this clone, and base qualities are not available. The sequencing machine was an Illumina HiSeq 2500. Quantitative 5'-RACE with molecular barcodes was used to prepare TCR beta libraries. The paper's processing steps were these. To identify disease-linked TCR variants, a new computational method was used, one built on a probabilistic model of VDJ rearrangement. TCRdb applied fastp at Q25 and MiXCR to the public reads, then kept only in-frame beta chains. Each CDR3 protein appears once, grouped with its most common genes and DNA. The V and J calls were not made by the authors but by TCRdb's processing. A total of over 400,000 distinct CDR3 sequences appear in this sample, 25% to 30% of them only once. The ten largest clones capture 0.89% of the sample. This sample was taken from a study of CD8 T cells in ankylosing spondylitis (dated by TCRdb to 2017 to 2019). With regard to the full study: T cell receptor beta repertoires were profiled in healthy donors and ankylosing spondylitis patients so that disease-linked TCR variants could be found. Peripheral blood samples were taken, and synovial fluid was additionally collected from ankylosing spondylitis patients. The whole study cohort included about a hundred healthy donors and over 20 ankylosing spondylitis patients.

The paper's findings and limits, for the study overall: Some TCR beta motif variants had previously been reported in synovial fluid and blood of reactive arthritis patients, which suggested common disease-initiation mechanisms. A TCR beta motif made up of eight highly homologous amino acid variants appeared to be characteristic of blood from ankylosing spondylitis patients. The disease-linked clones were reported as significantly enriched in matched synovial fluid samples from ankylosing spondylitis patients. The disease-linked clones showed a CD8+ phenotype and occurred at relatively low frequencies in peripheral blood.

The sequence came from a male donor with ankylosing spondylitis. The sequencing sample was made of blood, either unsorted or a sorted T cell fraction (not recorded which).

For the CDR3, the sequence is CASSEAVNTEAFF. The nucleotide sequence reads TGTGCCAGCAGTGAAGCAGTGAACACTGAAGCTTTCTTT. This chain is built from TRBV2 and TRBJ1-1, with the D gene uncertain. Via the germline V gene, CDR1 is SNHLY and CDR2 FYNNEI. V drops 0 bases and J drops 0 bases, leaving 2 bases in between. The CDR3 covers 13 residues, taking in both the cysteine and the phenylalanine. Left in the record is the CDR3 DNA by itself, 39 bases read in frame from the first base. With all but the CDR3 taken from the reference TRBV2 and TRBJ1-1 genes, the full variable domain is: EPEVTQTPSHQVTQMGQEVILRCVPISNHLYFYWYRQILGQKVEFLVSFYNNEISEKSEIFDDQFSVERPDGSNFTLKIRSTKLEDSAMYFCASSEAVNTEAFFGQGTRLTVV.